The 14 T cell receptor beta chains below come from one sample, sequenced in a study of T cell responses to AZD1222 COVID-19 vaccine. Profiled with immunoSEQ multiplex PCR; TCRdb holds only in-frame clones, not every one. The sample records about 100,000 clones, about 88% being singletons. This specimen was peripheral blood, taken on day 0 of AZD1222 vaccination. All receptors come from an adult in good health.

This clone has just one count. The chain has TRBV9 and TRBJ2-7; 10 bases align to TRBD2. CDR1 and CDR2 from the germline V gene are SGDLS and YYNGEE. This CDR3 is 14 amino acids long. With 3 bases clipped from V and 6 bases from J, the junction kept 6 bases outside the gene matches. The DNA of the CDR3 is TGTGCCAGCAGCGCGGGACTAGCGAACGGCGAGCAGTACTTC. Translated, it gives CASSAGLANGEQYF.

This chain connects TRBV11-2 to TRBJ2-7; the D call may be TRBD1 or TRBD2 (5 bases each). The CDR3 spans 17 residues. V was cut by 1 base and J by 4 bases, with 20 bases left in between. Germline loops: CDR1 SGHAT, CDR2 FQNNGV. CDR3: CASSLVTGTRRTYEQYF. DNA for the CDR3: TGTGCCAGCAGCTTAGTTACCGGGACCCGGCGGACGTACGAGCAGTACTTC.

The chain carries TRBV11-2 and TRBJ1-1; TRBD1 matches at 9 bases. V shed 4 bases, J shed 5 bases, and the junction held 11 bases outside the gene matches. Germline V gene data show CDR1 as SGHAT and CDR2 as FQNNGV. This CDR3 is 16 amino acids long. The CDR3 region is CASSWRDRAFGTEAFF. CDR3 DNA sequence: TGTGCCAGCAGCTGGAGGGACAGGGCTTTTGGGACTGAAGCTTTCTTT.

Here the CDR3 reads CASSPRSGELFF. CDR3 bases: TGTGCCAGCTCACCACGATCCGGGGAGCTGTTTTTT. The chain is built from TRBV18 and TRBJ2-2; D not certain. V lost 1 base to trimming and J lost 6 bases, with 3 bases between them. The CDR3 contains 12 residues. Germline V gene data show CDR1 as KGHSH and CDR2 as LQKENI.

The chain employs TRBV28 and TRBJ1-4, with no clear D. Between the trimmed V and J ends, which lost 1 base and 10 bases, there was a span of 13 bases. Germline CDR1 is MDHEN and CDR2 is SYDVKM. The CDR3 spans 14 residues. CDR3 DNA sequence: TGTGCCAGCAGTTTATCGGGAGCATCGTTAAAACTGTTTTTT. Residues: CASSLSGASLKLFF.

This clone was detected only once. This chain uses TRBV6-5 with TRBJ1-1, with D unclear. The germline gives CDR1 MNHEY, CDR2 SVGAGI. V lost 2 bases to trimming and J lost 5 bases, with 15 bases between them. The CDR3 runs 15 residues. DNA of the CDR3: TGTGCCAGCAGTTACAAGAGGCCGAGGGAAACTGAAGCTTTCTTT. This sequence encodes CASSYKRPRETEAFF.

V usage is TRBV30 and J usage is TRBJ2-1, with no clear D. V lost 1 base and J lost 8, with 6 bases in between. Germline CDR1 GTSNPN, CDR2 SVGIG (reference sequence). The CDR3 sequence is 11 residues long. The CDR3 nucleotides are TGTGCCTGGAGTGGCGCGGATGAGCAGTTCTTC. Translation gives CAWSGADEQFF.

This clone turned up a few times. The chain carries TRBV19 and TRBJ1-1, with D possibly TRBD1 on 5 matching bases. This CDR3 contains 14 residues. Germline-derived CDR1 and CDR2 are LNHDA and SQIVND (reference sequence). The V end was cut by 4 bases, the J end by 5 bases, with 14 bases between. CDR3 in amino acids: CASSTGHLRTEAFF. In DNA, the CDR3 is TGTGCCAGTAGTACAGGACATCTGAGGACTGAAGCTTTCTTT.

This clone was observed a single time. The CDR3 spells CASISDYNEQFF. The DNA for the CDR3 is TGTGCCAGCATCAGTGACTACAATGAGCAGTTCTTC. V and J are TRBV7-3 and TRBJ2-1; D not certain. The germline V gene has CDR1 SGHTA and CDR2 FQGTGA. The CDR3 sequence is 12 residues long. Trimming pared 7 bases from V and 3 bases from J, leaving 7 bases between.

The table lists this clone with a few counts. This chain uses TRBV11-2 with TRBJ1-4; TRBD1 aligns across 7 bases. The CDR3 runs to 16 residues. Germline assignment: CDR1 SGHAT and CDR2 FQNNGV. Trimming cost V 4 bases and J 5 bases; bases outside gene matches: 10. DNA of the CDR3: TGTGCCAGCAGCTCTACTCCCAGGGGGAGAAATGAAAAACTGTTTTTT. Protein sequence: CASSSTPRGRNEKLFF. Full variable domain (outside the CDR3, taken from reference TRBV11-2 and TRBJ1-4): EAGVAQSPRYKIIEKRQSVAFWCNPISGHATLYWYQQILGQGPKLLIQFQNNGVVDDSQLPKDRFSAERLKGVDSTLKIQPAKLEDSAVYLCASSSTPRGRNEKLFFGSGTQLSVL.

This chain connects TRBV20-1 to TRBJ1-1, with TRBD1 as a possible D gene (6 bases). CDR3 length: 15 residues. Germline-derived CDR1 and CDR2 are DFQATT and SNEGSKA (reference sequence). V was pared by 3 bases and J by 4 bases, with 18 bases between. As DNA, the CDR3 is TGCAGTGCTAGTAGATCGGGGGGCGGGGGCACTGAAGCTTTCTTT. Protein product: CSASRSGGGGTEAFF.

Here the CDR3 DNA reads TGTGCCAGCAGCCCAGGGGGCATCTCCTATAATTCACCCCTCCACTTT. Amino acids: CASSPGGISYNSPLHF. The V and J genes are TRBV5-4 and TRBJ1-6; 8 bases align to TRBD1. Germline V lookup: CDR1 SGHNT, CDR2 YYREEE (reference sequence). This CDR3 comprises 16 residues. V gave up 4 bases and J gave up 0 bases; unmatched junction bases: 3.

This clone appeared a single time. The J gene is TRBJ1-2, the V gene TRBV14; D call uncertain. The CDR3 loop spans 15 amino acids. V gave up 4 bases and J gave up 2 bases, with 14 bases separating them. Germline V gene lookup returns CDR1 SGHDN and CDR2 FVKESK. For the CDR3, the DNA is TGTGCCAGCAGCCCTATTGGTGCCGGGAACTATGGCTACACCTTC. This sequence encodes CASSPIGAGNYGYTF. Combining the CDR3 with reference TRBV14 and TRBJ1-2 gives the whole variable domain EAGVTQFPSHSVIEKGQTVTLRCDPISGHDNLYWYRRVMGKEIKFLLHFVKESKQDESGMPNNRFLAERTGGTYSTLKVQPAELEDSGVYFCASSPIGAGNYGYTFGSGTRLTVV.

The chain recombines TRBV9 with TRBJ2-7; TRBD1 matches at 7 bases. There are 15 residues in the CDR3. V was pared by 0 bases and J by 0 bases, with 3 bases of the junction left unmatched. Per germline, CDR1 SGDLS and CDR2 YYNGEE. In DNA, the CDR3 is TGTGCCAGCAGCGTAGGCCCAGGGGGCTCCTACGAGCAGTACTTC. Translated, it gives CASSVGPGGSYEQYF.